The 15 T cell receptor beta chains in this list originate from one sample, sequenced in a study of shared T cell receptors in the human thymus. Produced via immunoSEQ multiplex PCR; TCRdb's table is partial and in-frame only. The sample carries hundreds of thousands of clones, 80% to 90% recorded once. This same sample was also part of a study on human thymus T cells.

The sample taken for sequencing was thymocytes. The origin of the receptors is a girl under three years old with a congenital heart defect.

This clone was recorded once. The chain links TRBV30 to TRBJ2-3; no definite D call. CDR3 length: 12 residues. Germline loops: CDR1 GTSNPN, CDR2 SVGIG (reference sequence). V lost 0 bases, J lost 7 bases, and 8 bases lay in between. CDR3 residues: CAWSVYGHTQYF. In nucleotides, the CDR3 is TGTGCCTGGAGTGTTTACGGTCATACGCAGTATTTT.

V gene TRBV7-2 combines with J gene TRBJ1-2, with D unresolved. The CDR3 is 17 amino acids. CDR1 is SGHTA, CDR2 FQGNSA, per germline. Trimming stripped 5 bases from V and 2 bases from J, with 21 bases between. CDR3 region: CASSRAGPTLNNYGYTF. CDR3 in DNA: TGTGCCAGCAGCCGAGCGGGCCCAACACTGAACAACTATGGCTACACCTTC.

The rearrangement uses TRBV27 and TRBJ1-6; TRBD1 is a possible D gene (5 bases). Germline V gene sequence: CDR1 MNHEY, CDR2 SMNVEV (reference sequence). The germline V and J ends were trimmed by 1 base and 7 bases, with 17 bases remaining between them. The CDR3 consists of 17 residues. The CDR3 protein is CASSLWPGDSGNSPLHF. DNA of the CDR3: TGTGCCAGCAGTTTATGGCCGGGGGATTCGGGAAATTCACCCCTCCACTTT.

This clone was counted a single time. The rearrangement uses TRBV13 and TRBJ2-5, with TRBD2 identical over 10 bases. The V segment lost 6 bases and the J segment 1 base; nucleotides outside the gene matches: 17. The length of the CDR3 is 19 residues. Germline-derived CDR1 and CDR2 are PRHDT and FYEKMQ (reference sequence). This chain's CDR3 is CASSLGGAGGMDFQETQYF. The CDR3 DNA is TGTGCCAGCAGTCTAGGTGGAGCGGGGGGGATGGACTTCCAAGAGACCCAGTACTTC.

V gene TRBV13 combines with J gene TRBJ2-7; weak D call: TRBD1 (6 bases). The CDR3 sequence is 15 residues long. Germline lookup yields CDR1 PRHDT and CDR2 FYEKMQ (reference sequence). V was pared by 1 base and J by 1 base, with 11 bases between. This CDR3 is CASSLVPDRSYEQYF. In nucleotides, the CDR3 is TGTGCCAGCAGCTTAGTGCCGGACAGATCCTACGAGCAGTACTTC.

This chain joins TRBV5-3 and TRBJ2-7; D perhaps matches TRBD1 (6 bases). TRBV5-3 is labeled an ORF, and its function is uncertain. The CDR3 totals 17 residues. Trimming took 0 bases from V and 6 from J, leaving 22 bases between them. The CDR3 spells CARSLGVFTGILGEQYF. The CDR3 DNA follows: TGTGCCAGAAGCTTGGGAGTATTTACAGGGATTCTAGGCGAGCAGTACTTC.

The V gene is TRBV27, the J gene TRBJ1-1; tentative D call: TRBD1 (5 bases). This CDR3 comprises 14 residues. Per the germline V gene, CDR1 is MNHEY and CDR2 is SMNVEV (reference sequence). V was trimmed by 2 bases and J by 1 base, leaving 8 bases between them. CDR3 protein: CASSLQRGNTEAFF. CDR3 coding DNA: TGTGCCAGCAGTTTACAAAGGGGGAACACTGAAGCTTTCTTT.

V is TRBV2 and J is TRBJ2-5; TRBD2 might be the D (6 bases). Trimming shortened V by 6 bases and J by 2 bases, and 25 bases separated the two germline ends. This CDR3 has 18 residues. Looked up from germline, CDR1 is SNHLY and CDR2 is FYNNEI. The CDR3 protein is CASRWLATLGGVQETQYF. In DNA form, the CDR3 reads TGTGCCAGCAGGTGGTTGGCTACATTGGGCGGGGTTCAAGAGACCCAGTACTTC.

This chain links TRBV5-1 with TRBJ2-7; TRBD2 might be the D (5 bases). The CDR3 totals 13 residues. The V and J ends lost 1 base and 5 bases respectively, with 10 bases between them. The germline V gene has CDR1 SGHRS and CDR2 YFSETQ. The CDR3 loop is CASSLKGAHEQYF. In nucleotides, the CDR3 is TGCGCCAGCAGCTTGAAGGGAGCCCACGAGCAGTACTTC.

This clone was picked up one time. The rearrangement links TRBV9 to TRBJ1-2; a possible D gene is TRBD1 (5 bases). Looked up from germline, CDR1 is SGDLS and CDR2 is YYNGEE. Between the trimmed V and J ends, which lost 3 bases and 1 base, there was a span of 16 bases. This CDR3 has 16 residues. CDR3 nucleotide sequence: TGTGCCAGCAGCGACGGGGGGGGAATGAATAACTATGGCTACACCTTC. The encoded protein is CASSDGGGMNNYGYTF.

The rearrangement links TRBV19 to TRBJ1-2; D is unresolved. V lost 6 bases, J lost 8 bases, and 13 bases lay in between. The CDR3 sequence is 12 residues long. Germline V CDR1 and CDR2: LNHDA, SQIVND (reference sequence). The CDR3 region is CASSSIPGGYTF. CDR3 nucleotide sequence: TGTGCCAGTAGCTCCATTCCGGGGGGCTACACCTTC.

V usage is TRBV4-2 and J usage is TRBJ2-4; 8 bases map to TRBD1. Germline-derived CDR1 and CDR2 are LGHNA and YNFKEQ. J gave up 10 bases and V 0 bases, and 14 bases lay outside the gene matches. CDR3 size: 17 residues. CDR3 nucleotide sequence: TGTGCCAGCAGCCAAGATCCCGGACAGGGAGAATCGGTTATTCAGTACTTC. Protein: CASSQDPGQGESVIQYF.

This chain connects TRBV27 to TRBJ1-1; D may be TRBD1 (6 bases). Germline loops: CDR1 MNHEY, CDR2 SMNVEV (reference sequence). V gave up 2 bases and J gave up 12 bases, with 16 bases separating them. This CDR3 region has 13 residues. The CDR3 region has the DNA TGTGCCAGCAGTTTACCCGGGACAAGGCGGTCTTTCTTT. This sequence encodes CASSLPGTRRSFF.

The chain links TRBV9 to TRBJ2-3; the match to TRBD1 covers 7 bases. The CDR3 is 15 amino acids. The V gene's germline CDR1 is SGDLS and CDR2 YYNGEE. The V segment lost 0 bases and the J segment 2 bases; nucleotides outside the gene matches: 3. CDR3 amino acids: CASSVGGQYTDTQYF. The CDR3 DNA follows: TGTGCCAGCAGCGTAGGGGGACAGTACACAGATACGCAGTATTTT.

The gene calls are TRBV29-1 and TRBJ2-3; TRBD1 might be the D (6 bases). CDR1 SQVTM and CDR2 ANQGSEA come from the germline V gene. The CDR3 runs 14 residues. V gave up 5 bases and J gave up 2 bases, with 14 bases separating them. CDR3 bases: TGCAGCGTTTCAGGGACAAGCCCCACAGATACGCAGTATTTT. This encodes CSVSGTSPTDTQYF.